The 25 T cell receptor beta chains below come from one sample, sequenced in a study of blood T cell repertoires in COVID-19. This table comes from immunoSEQ multiplex PCR, and its TCRdb copy is limited to in-frame clones, with some not included. In the table there are fewer than 180,000 clones, about four fifths of which are singletons. Material: peripheral blood. The origin of the receptors is a man in his sixties or seventies with acute or convalescent COVID-19.

The chain combines TRBV27 with TRBJ1-2; TRBD1 aligns across 9 bases. Germline values: CDR1 MNHEY, CDR2 SMNVEV (reference sequence). The CDR3 is 14 amino acids. V trimming: 2 bases; J trimming: 2 bases; junction bases outside the gene matches: 0. CDR3 loop: CASSLGQGNYGYTF. In DNA, the CDR3 is TGTGCCAGCAGTTTAGGACAGGGGAACTATGGCTACACCTTC.

V and J are TRBV27 and TRBJ1-5, with TRBD1 identical over 7 bases. Germline V lookup: CDR1 MNHEY, CDR2 SMNVEV (reference sequence). The CDR3 loop spans 15 amino acids. The V and J ends lost 5 bases and 6 bases, in that order; junction bases with no gene match: 10. CDR3 sequence: CASSPRQGGRQPQHF. CDR3 DNA: TGTGCCAGCAGTCCCCGACAGGGAGGTCGTCAGCCCCAGCATTTT.

The V gene is TRBV3-1 (or the pseudogene TRBV3-2), the J gene TRBJ2-7; possible D gene TRBD1, 5 bases. CDR3 size: 15 residues. CDR1 is LGHDT, CDR2 YNNKEL, per germline (reference sequence). The V end was cut by 3 bases, the J end by 3 bases, with 15 bases between. The CDR3 coding sequence is TGTGCCAGCAGCCAGAACCCCCAGGGCGTCTACGAGCAGTACTTC. Residues: CASSQNPQGVYEQYF.

This chain links TRBV3-1 (or the pseudogene TRBV3-2) with TRBJ2-1, with D perhaps TRBD2 (6 bases). This CDR3 has 14 amino acids. V lost 3 bases and J lost 8, with 14 bases in between. Germline CDR1 is LGHDT and CDR2 is YNNKEL (reference sequence). The CDR3 sequence is CASSHGSGYDEQFF. DNA for the CDR3: TGTGCCAGCAGCCATGGAAGCGGGTACGATGAGCAGTTCTTC.

This chain links TRBV19 with TRBJ1-3; D might be TRBD1 (5 bases). Germline V gene data show CDR1 as LNHDA and CDR2 as SQIVND (reference sequence). The CDR3 is made up of 13 amino acids. V lost 9 bases and J lost 0, with 9 bases in between. CDR3 in DNA: TGTGCCAGCGGACATTCCTCTGGAAACACCATATATTTT. This encodes CASGHSSGNTIYF.

A few counts support this clone. This CDR3 is also generated by other DNA sequences in the sample. This chain links TRBV19 with TRBJ2-7, with 8 positions matching TRBD1. Looked up from germline, CDR1 is LNHDA and CDR2 is SQIVND (reference sequence). The CDR3 sequence is 14 residues long. V shed 5 bases, J shed 3 bases, and the junction held 6 bases outside the gene matches. The CDR3 DNA sequence: TGTGCCAGTAGTGCCGGACAGGGCAGCTACGAGCAGTACTTC. This encodes CASSAGQGSYEQYF.

The CDR3 sequence: CASSLRTSGDQDTQYF. CDR3 nucleotide sequence: TGCGCCAGCAGCCTACGGACTAGCGGGGATCAAGATACGCAGTATTTT. This rearrangement joins TRBV5-1 to TRBJ2-3, with 12 bases identical to TRBD2. The CDR3 has 16 amino acids. The V segment lost 4 bases and the J segment 5 bases; nucleotides outside the gene matches: 8. The germline V gene encodes CDR1 SGHRS and CDR2 YFSETQ.

The chain uses TRBV11-2 and TRBJ1-2; no definite D call. CDR3 length equals 15 residues. V lost 5 bases and J lost 6, with 19 bases in between. CDR1 is SGHAT and CDR2 is FQNNGV in the germline V gene. The CDR3 reads CASSAGRGREDGYTF. The CDR3 DNA sequence: TGTGCCAGCAGCGCCGGCCGTGGTAGGGAGGATGGCTACACCTTC.

The chain couples TRBV6-5 to TRBJ2-6, with D maybe TRBD2 (5 bases). Germline values: CDR1 MNHEY, CDR2 SVGAGI. Trimming removed 10 bases from V and 3 bases from J, with 16 bases in between. The CDR3 sequence is 15 residues long. CDR3 sequence: CATHPGGYGANVLTF. The CDR3 DNA sequence: TGTGCCACCCACCCAGGCGGGTATGGGGCCAACGTCCTGACTTTC.

CDR3 DNA sequence: TGTGCCAGCGGCCTGGACAGGGCTCAAGAGACCCAGTACTTC. This sequence encodes CASGLDRAQETQYF. The chain is built from TRBV27 and TRBJ2-5, with 8 bases matching TRBD1. CDR3 length equals 14 residues. Germline V CDR1 and CDR2: MNHEY, SMNVEV (reference sequence). V gave up 8 bases and J gave up 2 bases; unmatched junction bases: 7.

As for this clone: The same CDR3 is also encoded by other DNA sequences in this sample. The J gene is TRBJ1-1, the V gene TRBV7-2; no clear D. The CDR3 is 15 residues long. With 3 bases removed from V and 1 base from J, the gap between germline ends came to 12 bases. Germline lookup yields CDR1 SGHTA and CDR2 FQGNSA. CDR3 sequence (DNA): TGTGCCAGCAGCTTGCGCCTCGGGGAGAACACTGAAGCTTTCTTT. Amino acid sequence: CASSLRLGENTEAFF.

A note on this clone: Other DNA sequences of this sample code for an identical CDR3. The rearrangement joins TRBV28 to TRBJ1-2, with TRBD1 matching over 9 bases. Germline values: CDR1 MDHEN, CDR2 SYDVKM. This CDR3 comprises 14 residues. The V segment lost 6 bases and the J segment 4 bases; nucleotides outside the gene matches: 6. The CDR3 loop reads CASSPGQGSYGYTF. In DNA form, the CDR3 reads TGTGCCAGCAGCCCGGGACAGGGCAGCTATGGCTACACCTTC.

The chain has TRBV19 and TRBJ2-1; no reliable D call. Germline-derived CDR1 and CDR2 are LNHDA and SQIVND (reference sequence). Between the trimmed V and J ends, which lost 2 bases and 2 bases, there was a span of 13 bases. The CDR3 totals 16 residues. This CDR3 reads CASSIMGRITYNEQFF. CDR3 DNA sequence: TGTGCCAGTAGTATAATGGGCCGAATTACCTACAATGAGCAGTTCTTC.

This chain joins TRBV7-2 and TRBJ1-1; 7 bases are a match to TRBD1. This CDR3 spans 14 amino acids. Germline CDR1 SGHTA, CDR2 FQGNSA. V was pared by 1 base and J by 1 base, with 0 bases of the junction left unmatched. For the CDR3, the DNA is TGTGCCAGCAGCTTAGAGGGGGCGAACACTGAAGCTTTCTTT. It yields the protein CASSLEGANTEAFF. The whole variable domain, remainder taken from reference TRBV7-2 and TRBJ1-1, is GAGVSQSPSNKVTEKGKDVELRCDPISGHTALYWYRQSLGQGLEFLIYFQGNSAPDKSGLPSDRFSAERTGGSVSTLTIQRTQQEDSAVYLCASSLEGANTEAFFGQGTRLTVV.

This clone was seen a handful of times. The genes are TRBV10-3 and TRBJ1-3; TRBD1 is a possible D gene (6 bases). The CDR3 is made up of 14 amino acids. Trimming cost V 7 bases and J 3 bases, with 13 bases left between them. Germline V gene data show CDR1 as ENHRY and CDR2 as SYGVKD. DNA for the CDR3: TGTGCCATCAAGGACAGTAACCTTGGAAACACCATATATTTT. Translated, it gives CAIKDSNLGNTIYF.

The chain uses TRBV11-3 and TRBJ2-2; 7 positions agree with TRBD1. Per the germline V gene, CDR1 is SGHNT and CDR2 is YENEEA. There are 16 residues in the CDR3. Losses at the gene ends were 1 base for V and 2 bases for J; bases not matched to a gene: 4. CDR3 in DNA: TGTGCCAGCAGCTTAGGGGCAGGGGGAAACACCGGGGAGCTGTTTTTT. Protein: CASSLGAGGNTGELFF.

J is TRBJ2-1 and V is TRBV3-1 (or the pseudogene TRBV3-2); tentatively, D is TRBD1 (6 bases). The CDR3 runs to 13 residues. The germline V gene has CDR1 LGHDT and CDR2 YNNKEL (reference sequence). V lost 0 bases, J lost 15 bases, and 15 bases lay in between. CDR3 loop: CASSQDRGDRLFF. CDR3 nucleotide sequence: TGTGCCAGCAGCCAAGATAGGGGTGACAGGCTGTTCTTC.

This clone was observed a handful of times. The rearrangement links TRBV5-4 to TRBJ1-2; D is unresolved. The V gene lost 0 bases and the J gene lost 4 bases, with 4 bases spanning the gap. Germline CDR1 reads SGHNT; CDR2 reads YYREEE (reference sequence). This CDR3 comprises 12 residues. The CDR3 coding sequence is TGTGCCAGCAGCTTGGACGGCTATGGCTACACCTTC. Translation gives CASSLDGYGYTF.

The chain is built from TRBV30 and TRBJ2-3; TRBD1 matches at 7 bases. The germline CDR1 and CDR2 sequences are GTSNPN and SVGIG (reference sequence). The length of the CDR3 is 12 residues. Trimming at V came to 7 bases and at J to 3 bases, leaving 4 bases not matched to a gene. The CDR3 loop is CASGQETDTQYF. CDR3 nucleotides: TGTGCCTCCGGACAGGAGACAGATACGCAGTATTTT. Based on the CDR3 plus reference TRBV30 and TRBJ2-3, the full variable domain is SQTIHQWPATLVQPVGSPLSLECTVEGTSNPNLYWYRQAAGRGLQLLFYSVGIGQISSEVPQNLSASRPQDRQFILSSKKLLLSDSGFYLCASGQETDTQYFGPGTRLTVL.

The chain has TRBV28 and TRBJ1-5, with D maybe TRBD1 (5 bases). The CDR3 consists of 15 residues. The germline V gene encodes CDR1 MDHEN and CDR2 SYDVKM. V gave up 10 bases and J gave up 2 bases, with 18 bases separating them. The CDR3 sequence: CATFGATGGNQPQHF. The CDR3 coding sequence is TGTGCCACCTTTGGGGCCACGGGGGGCAATCAGCCCCAGCATTTT.

The chain combines TRBV9 with TRBJ1-2, with 7 nucleotides matching TRBD1. Germline CDR1 reads SGDLS; CDR2 reads YYNGEE. The V and J ends lost 5 bases and 0 bases, in that order; junction bases with no gene match: 4. The CDR3 is 14 amino acids. The CDR3 reads CASRRDSANYGYTF. The CDR3 DNA is TGTGCCAGCAGGAGGGACAGCGCTAACTATGGCTACACCTTC.

The chain joins TRBV6-4 to TRBJ1-6, with 8 bases that match TRBD1. CDR3 length: 15 residues. V gave up 6 bases and J gave up 10 bases; unmatched junction bases: 11. Germline V gene data show CDR1 as MRHNA and CDR2 as SNTAGT. The CDR3 sequence: CASSPGQGLESPLHF. The CDR3 coding sequence is TGTGCCAGCAGCCCCGGACAGGGTTTGGAATCACCCCTCCACTTT.

The chain links TRBV3-1 (or the pseudogene TRBV3-2) to TRBJ2-3, with 11 bases matching TRBD2. V lost 4 bases to trimming and J lost 0 bases; unmatched junction nucleotides: 12. The CDR3 is 19 residues long. Looked up from germline, CDR1 is LGHDT and CDR2 is YNNKEL (reference sequence). The CDR3 DNA is TGTGCCAGCAGCCGCCAGGGCGGACTAGCGGGCTCTAGCACAGATACGCAGTATTTT. This codes for CASSRQGGLAGSSTDTQYF.

The rearrangement joins TRBV7-9 to TRBJ2-5; TRBD2 aligns across 15 bases. Germline CDR1 is SEHNR and CDR2 is FQNEAQ (reference sequence). This CDR3 is built from 18 residues. With 6 bases clipped from V and 1 base from J, the junction kept 9 bases outside the gene matches. CDR3 sequence (DNA): TGTGCCAGCAGTGCCGGGACTAGCGGGGGGACCCTCCAAGAGACCCAGTACTTC. Translating gives CASSAGTSGGTLQETQYF.

The rearrangement joins TRBV7-8 to TRBJ2-5, with D perhaps TRBD1 (5 bases). The germline gives CDR1 SGHVS, CDR2 FQNEAQ. The CDR3 totals 14 residues. V lost 1 base and J lost 3, with 9 bases in between. The CDR3 nucleotides read TGTGCCAGCAGCTTAGGGGTACAGGAAGAGACCCAGTACTTC. Translating it yields CASSLGVQEETQYF.